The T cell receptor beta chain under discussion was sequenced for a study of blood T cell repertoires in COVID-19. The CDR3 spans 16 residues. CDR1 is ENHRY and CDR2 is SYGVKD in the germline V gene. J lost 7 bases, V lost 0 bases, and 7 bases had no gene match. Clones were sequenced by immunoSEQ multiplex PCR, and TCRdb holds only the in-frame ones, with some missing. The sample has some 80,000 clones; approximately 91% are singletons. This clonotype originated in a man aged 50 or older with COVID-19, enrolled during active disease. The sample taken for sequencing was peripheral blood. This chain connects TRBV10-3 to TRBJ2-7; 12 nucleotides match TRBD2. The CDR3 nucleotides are TGTGCCATCAGTGAGTCGTCTAGCGGGAGGGCCGGGGAGCAGTACGTC. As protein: CAISESSSGRAGEQYV.